This entry features one T cell receptor (beta chain) sequence. Its antigen is not yet known. It has no much larger one-base neighbor in the sample; base qualities were not kept. The CDR3 regions of human TCRbeta chains were analyzed by immunosequencing. The paper's processing steps were these. Repertoire TCRs were matched against a reference library of SARS-CoV-2-specific TCRs generated with the MIRA antigen-specificity platform. Breadth meant the fraction of unique TCRs that were SARS-CoV-2-associated, whereas depth meant the fraction of total T cells that were SARS-CoV-2-associated. Using the MIRA data, every spike-specific TCR was mapped to the spike region that the TCR reacted to and assigned to either a CD4 or a CD8 class. Log10-transformed breadth and depth values were compared by one-way ANOVA with Sidak's multiple comparisons tests. TCRdb holds this immuneACCESS table with in-frame rearrangements only. Some clones are missing; in checked studies, unresolved V genes explain under half, and the rest has no known cause. The V and J calls and clone size were taken over from that table, and D and trimming were inferred from the DNA. This sample is represented by some 200,000 clones; roughly 94% of them were singletons. Over 1.5% of the sample comes from the top ten.

These data originate in a study of T cell responses to AZD1222 COVID-19 vaccine (dated by TCRdb to the early 2020s). For context, the study as a whole: TCR sequencing was performed for roughly 250 trial participants, of whom about 200 were given two doses of AZD1222 and around 25 were given two doses of MenACWY control vaccine. Enrollment into the trials was organized by age into subgroups of 18-55, 56-69 and 70-plus years, and those subgroups contained approximately 150, 30 and 60 TCR-sequenced participants, respectively. The research as a whole found: The vaccine-associated CD4 TCRs covered the entire spike protein, and the dominant responses fell in regions 160-218 and 743-854. After two AZD1222 doses, spike-specific TCR breadth and depth were significantly higher than at day 0 and than in MenACWY recipients. Reportedly, close to half of the unique spike-specific TCRs recognized epitopes lying outside the regions that are mutated in the B.1.351 and B.1.1.7 variants. Most participants were white British and females outnumbered males, and the authors suggested that clonal diversity may have been underestimated. In the small 56-69-year group, the increase in depth fell short of significance, most likely because of low power. Conclusions about previously exposed vaccinees are limited because only a handful of AZD1222 recipients were SARS-CoV-2 seropositive at baseline. Because no day 14 peak-response samples were available, the repertoires could be characterized only after the peak T cell response.

Measured from the cysteine to the phenylalanine, the CDR3 is 14 residues long. The read is trimmed to its CDR3 DNA, 42 bases read in frame from base 1. The germline V gene encodes CDR1 SGHRS and CDR2 YFSETQ. V is shortened by 0 bases, J by 1 base, and the region joining them spans 7 bases. The sample's time point label, decoded: about 28 days (+/-7) after the second vaccine dose. Interpreted using the paper, the treatment or condition label stands for: meningococcal conjugate vaccine given as trial control. Vaccinee samples were obtained from the UK trials COV001 and COV002, which included a single-blind randomized controlled phase 2/3 trial of AZD1222 (ChAdOx1 nCoV-19) in healthy adults. Trial participant PBMC samples were collected at day 0 and day 28 after the second dose for TCRbeta chain sequencing.

The sample consisted of peripheral blood, taken 28 days after the second dose of the MenACWY control vaccine. The chain couples TRBV5-1 to TRBJ1-1, with the D gene uncertain. This TCR was recovered from an adult who received the MenACWY meningococcal vaccine as a control. CDR3 sequence: CASSLDPGNTEAFF. DNA sequence: TGCGCCAGCAGCTTGGATCCGGGGAACACTGAAGCTTTCTTT.